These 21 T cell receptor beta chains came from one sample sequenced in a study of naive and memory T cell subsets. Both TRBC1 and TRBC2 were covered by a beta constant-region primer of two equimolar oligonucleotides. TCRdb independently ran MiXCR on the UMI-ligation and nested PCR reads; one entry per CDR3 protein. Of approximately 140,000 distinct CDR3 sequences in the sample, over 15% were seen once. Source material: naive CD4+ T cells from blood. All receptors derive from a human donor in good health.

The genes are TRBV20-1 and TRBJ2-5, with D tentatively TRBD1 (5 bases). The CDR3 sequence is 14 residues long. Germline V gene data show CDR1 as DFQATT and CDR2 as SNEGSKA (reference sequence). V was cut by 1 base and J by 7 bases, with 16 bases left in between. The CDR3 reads CSARVLGVKWTQYF. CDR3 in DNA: TGCAGTGCTAGAGTCCTAGGGGTTAAGTGGACCCAGTACTTC.

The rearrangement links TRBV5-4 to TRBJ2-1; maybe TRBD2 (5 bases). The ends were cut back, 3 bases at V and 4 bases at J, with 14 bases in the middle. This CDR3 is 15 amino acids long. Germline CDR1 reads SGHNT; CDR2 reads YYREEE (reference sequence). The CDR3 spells CASSSARGAYNEQFF. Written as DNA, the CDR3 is TGTGCCAGCAGCTCCGCCCGGGGAGCGTACAATGAGCAGTTCTTC.

The CDR3 DNA follows: TGCGCCAGCAGCTTGGCCCGACCGAGGAACACTGAAGCTTTCTTT. Its protein is CASSLARPRNTEAFF. The chain combines TRBV5-1 with TRBJ1-1; D ambiguous. Trimming pared 0 bases from V and 1 base from J, leaving 10 bases between. The CDR3 has 15 residues. Germline lookup yields CDR1 SGHRS and CDR2 YFSETQ.

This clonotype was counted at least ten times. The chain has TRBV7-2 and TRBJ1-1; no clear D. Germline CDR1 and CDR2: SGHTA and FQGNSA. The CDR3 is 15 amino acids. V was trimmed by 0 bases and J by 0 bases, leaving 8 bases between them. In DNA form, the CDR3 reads TGTGCCAGCAGCTTAGCGGGAGGGATGAACACTGAAGCTTTCTTT. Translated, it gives CASSLAGGMNTEAFF.

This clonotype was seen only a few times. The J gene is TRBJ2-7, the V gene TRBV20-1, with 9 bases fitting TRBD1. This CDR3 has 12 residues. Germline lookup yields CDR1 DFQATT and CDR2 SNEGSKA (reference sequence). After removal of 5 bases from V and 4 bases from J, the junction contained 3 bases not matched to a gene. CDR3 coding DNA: TGCAGTGCTCGGGACAGGGCGTACGAGCAGTACTTC. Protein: CSARDRAYEQYF.

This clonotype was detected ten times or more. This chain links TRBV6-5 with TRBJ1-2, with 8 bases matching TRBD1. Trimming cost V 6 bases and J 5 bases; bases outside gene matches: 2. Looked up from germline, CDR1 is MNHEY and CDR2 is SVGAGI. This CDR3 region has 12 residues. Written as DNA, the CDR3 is TGTGCCAGCAGCCGACAGGGGTATGGCTACACCTTC. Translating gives CASSRQGYGYTF.

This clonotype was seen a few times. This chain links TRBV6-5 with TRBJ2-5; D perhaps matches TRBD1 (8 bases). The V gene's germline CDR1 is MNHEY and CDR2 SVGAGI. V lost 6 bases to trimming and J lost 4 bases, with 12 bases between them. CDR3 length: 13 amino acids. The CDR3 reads CASSYRGGETQYF. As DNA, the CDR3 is TGTGCCAGCAGCTACAGGGGGGGAGAGACCCAGTACTTC.

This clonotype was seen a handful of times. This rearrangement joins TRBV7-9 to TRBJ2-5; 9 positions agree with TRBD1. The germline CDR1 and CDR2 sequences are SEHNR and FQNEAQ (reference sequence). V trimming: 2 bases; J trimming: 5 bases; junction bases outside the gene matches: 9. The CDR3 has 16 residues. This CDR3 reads CASSLMREQGAETQYF. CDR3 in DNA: TGTGCCAGCAGCTTAATGAGGGAACAGGGGGCCGAGACCCAGTACTTC.

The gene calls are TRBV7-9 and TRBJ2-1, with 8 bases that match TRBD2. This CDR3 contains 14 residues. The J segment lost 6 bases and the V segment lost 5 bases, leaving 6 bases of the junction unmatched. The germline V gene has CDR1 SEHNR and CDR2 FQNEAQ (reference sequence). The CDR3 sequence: CASSGLASSNEQFF. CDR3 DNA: TGTGCCAGCAGCGGACTAGCATCGTCCAATGAGCAGTTCTTC.

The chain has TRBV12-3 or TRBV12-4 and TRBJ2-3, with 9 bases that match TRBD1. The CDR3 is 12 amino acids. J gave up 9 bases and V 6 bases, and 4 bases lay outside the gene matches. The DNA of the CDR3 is TGTGCCAGCAGAGAACAGGGGGCCACGCAGTATTTT. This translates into CASREQGATQYF.

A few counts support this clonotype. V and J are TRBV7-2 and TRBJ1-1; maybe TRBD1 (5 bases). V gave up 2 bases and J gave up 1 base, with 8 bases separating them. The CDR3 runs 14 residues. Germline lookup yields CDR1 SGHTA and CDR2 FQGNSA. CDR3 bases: TGTGCCAGCAGCTTAATTGGGGGGAACACTGAAGCTTTCTTT. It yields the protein CASSLIGGNTEAFF.

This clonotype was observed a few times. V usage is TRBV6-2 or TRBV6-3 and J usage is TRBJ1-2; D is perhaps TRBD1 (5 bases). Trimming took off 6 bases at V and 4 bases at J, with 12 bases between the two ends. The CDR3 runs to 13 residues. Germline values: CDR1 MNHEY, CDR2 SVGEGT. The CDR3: CASSRAGAYGYTF. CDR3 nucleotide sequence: TGTGCCAGCAGCCGAGCCGGGGCCTATGGCTACACCTTC.

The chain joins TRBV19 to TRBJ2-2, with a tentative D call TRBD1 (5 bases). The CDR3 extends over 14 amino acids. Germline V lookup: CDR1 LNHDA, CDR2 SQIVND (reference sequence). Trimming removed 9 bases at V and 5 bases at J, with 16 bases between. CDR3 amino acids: CASIQARLTGELFF. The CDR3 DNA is TGTGCCAGCATACAGGCCAGGCTAACCGGGGAGCTGTTTTTT.

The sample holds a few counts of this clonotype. The CDR3 nucleotides read TGCGCCAGCAGCTTGCGGACAGGGAATGTAGCGGGCTACGAGCAGTACTTC. Translated, it gives CASSLRTGNVAGYEQYF. The chain employs TRBV5-1 and TRBJ2-7; D possibly corresponds to TRBD1 (8 bases). The CDR3 is made up of 17 amino acids. Per the germline V gene, CDR1 is SGHRS and CDR2 is YFSETQ. V lost 1 base to trimming and J lost 3 bases, with 20 bases between them.

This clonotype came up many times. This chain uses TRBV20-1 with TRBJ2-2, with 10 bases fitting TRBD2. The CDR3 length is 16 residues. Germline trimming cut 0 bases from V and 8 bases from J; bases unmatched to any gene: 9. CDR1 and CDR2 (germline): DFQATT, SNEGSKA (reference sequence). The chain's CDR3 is CSARDSASGSLGELFF. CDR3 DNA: TGCAGTGCTAGAGATTCCGCTAGCGGGAGCCTGGGGGAGCTGTTTTTT.

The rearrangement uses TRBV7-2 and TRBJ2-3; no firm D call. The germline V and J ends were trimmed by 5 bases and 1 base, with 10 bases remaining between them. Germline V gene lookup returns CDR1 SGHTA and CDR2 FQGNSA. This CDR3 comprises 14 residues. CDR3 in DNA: TGTGCCAGCAGCCTGAATGGGGGCACAGATACGCAGTATTTT. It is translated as CASSLNGGTDTQYF.

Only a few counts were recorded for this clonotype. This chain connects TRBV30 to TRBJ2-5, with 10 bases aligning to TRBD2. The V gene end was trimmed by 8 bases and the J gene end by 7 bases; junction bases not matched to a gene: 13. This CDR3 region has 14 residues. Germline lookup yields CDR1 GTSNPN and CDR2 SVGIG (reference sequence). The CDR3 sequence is CAGLAGAPSGTQYF. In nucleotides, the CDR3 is TGTGCCGGTCTAGCGGGGGCCCCCTCCGGGACCCAGTACTTC.

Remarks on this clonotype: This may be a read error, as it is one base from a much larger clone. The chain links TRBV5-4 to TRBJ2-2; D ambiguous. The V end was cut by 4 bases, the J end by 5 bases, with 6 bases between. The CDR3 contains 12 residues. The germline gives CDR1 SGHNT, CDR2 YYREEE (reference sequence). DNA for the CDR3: TGTGCCAGCAGCAGGACGACCGGGGAGCTGTTTTTT. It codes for CASSRTTGELFF.

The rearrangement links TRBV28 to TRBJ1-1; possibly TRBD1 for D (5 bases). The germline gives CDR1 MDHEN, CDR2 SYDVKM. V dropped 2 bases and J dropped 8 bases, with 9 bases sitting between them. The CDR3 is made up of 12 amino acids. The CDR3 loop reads CASSLQAGEAFF. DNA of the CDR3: TGTGCCAGCAGTTTACAGGCAGGGGAAGCTTTCTTT.

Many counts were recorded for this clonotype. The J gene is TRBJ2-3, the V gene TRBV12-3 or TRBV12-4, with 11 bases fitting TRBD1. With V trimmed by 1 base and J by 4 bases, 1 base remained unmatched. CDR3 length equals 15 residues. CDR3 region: CASSLGTGGSDTQYF. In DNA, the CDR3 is TGTGCCAGCAGTTTAGGGACAGGGGGCTCAGATACGCAGTATTTT.

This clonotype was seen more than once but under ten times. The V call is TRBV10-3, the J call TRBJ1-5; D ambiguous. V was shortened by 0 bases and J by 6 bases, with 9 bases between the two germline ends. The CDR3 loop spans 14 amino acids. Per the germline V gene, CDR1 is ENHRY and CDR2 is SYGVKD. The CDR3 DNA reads TGTGCCATCAGTGAGTCAGGCCCCGGTCAGCCCCAGCATTTT. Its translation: CAISESGPGQPQHF.